This record covers a single TCR beta chain. The data were obtained in a study of blood T cell repertoires in COVID-19. On the study more broadly: The origin of the acute and convalescent COVID-19 samples was the United States, Italy and Spain.

Two negative PCRs, clearance, or symptom resolution characterized the recovered Cohort 3 donors. TCRdb's copy holds only in-frame clones and misses some; the assay was immunoSEQ multiplex PCR. The sample lists fewer than 250,000 clones, 84% occurring once. The sequence was obtained from a woman in her thirties who had recovered from COVID-19. Input material: PBMCs or T cells enriched from blood (not recorded which).

The CDR3 loop reads CASSQTTGTGQSEKLFF. CDR3 coding DNA: TGTGCCAGCAGCCAAACTACCGGGACAGGCCAAAGTGAAAAACTGTTTTTT. This chain links TRBV4-2 with TRBJ1-4; 8 nucleotides agree with TRBD1. Germline CDR1 is LGHNA and CDR2 is YNFKEQ. The V segment lost 2 bases and the J segment 7 bases; nucleotides outside the gene matches: 12. CDR3 length: 17 amino acids.